This T cell receptor (beta chain) was observed in a study of T cell responses to AZD1222 COVID-19 vaccine (dated by TCRdb to the early 2020s). Turning to the overall study: AZD1222 recipients with second doses at about 4 weeks or about 12 weeks were pooled, because spike-specific TCR depth and breadth did not differ between schedules. TCR sequencing covered 233 trial participants: 200 to 220 given two doses of AZD1222 and some 25 given two doses of MenACWY control vaccine. Trial participants were enrolled by age into 18-55, 56-69 and 70-plus year subgroups, with 148, 28 and 57 TCR-sequenced participants respectively.

The CDR3 regions of human TCRbeta chains were analyzed by immunosequencing. For the original study's pipeline: TCRs in the repertoires were compared against a reference library of SARS-CoV-2-specific TCRs that had been generated with the MIRA antigen-specificity platform. Breadth was defined as the fraction of unique TCRs that were SARS-CoV-2-associated. Depth was defined as the fraction of total T cells that were SARS-CoV-2-associated. Using the MIRA data, every spike-specific TCR was mapped to the spike region that the TCR reacted to and assigned to either a CD4 or a CD8 class. Log10-transformed breadth and depth values were compared by one-way ANOVA with Sidak's multiple comparisons tests. Not all clones reach the TCRdb copy of this immuneACCESS table, which keeps in-frame sequences only. Checked studies attribute under half of the gap to unresolved V genes and leave the rest unexplained. For V, J and clone size, that table is used; D and trimming come from the DNA. This sample gives some 120,000 clones in total; roughly 90% of them show up just once. The ten largest clones add up to 0.8% to 1.1% of the sample.

The paper as a whole reports these results and caveats: No day 14 peak-response samples were available, so repertoires were characterized only after the peak T cell response. The 56-69-year group was small, and its depth increase did not reach significance, likely because of low power. Spike-specific TCR breadth and depth rose significantly after two AZD1222 doses compared with day 0 and with MenACWY recipients. Participants were mostly white British and included more females than males, and it was suggested by the authors that clonal diversity may have been underestimated. Vaccine-associated CD4 TCRs spanned the whole spike protein, with dominant responses in regions 160-218 and 743-854. Nearly half of unique spike-specific TCRs reportedly recognized epitopes outside regions mutated in the B.1.351 and B.1.1.7 variants. Conclusions about previously exposed vaccinees are limited because only a handful of AZD1222 recipients were SARS-CoV-2 seropositive at baseline.

This sample's time point label indicates: baseline before first vaccination. Vaccinee samples were obtained from the UK trials COV001 and COV002, which included a single-blind randomized controlled phase 2/3 trial of AZD1222 (ChAdOx1 nCoV-19) in healthy adults. For TCRbeta chain sequencing, PBMC samples were collected from trial participants at day 0 and at day 28 after the second dose. About this clone: What this receptor recognizes is not known. No base quality information exists; no much larger clone differs at one position.

There are 15 amino acids in the CDR3, from cysteine to phenylalanine inclusive. The DNA shown is the 45-base CDR3, in frame from base 1. The V end gives up 6 bases and the J end 8 bases, leaving 9 bases in the junction not matched to a gene. The germline V gene provides CDR1 KGHDR and CDR2 SFDVKD. The chain is encoded by TRBV24-1 joined to TRBJ1-4; 9 middle bases align to TRBD1. The receptor's source is an adult in good health. The specimen was peripheral blood, collected on day 0 of AZD1222 vaccination. The nucleotides read TGTGCCACCAGTCAAGCCGGGACAGGGCTGGAAAAACTGTTTTTT. Translated, this is CATSQAGTGLEKLFF.